This T cell receptor (beta chain) is drawn from a study of cytomegalovirus exposure and HLA in healthy donors. Both 60 Vbeta primers and 13 Jbeta primers went into the PCR. Sequenced by immunoSEQ multiplex PCR; TCRdb stores in-frame clones only, minus some. The top ten hold less than 2.5% of the sample, which has 100,000 to 150,000 clones, around 79% seen once. Sequences were obtained from PBMCs. The TCR comes from a woman in her 40s in good health and CMV-seropositive.

The chain's CDR3 is CASSLSAGSYTGELFF. The CDR3 coding sequence is TGTGCCAGCAGCTTATCCGCAGGTTCTTACACCGGGGAGCTGTTTTTT. V usage is TRBV11-1 and J usage is TRBJ2-2; D is undetermined. Germline CDR1 and CDR2: SGHAT and FQDESV (reference sequence). The CDR3 contains 16 residues. V dropped 2 bases and J dropped 3 bases, with 13 bases sitting between them.